This entry lists 30 T cell receptor beta chains sequenced from one sample in a study of blood T cell repertoires in COVID-19. Sequenced by immunoSEQ multiplex PCR; TCRdb stores in-frame clones only, minus some. The table includes 200,000 to 300,000 clones, 75% to 90% detected once. Sequencing was done on a sample of peripheral blood. These receptors came from a man aged 30 to 39 with active or convalescent COVID-19.

Regarding this clone: At one end, the junction sequence differs from germline, possibly due to a read error. The rearrangement uses TRBV4-1 and TRBJ2-1; the match to TRBD2 covers 9 bases. CDR3 length: 14 residues. Germline CDR1 reads MGHRA; CDR2 reads YSYEKL. DNA for the CDR3: TGCGCCAGCAGCCAAGATGGTAGCGGGGGTTTGGGTGTCTTC. It yields the protein CASSQDGSGGLGVF.

The chain combines TRBV14 with TRBJ1-1; D gene ambiguous. This CDR3 contains 13 residues. Trimming removed 2 bases at V and 11 bases at J, with 15 bases between. CDR1 SGHDN and CDR2 FVKESK come from the germline V gene. The CDR3, as DNA: TGTGCCAGCAGCCAAATAAACGGGTTTGGGGCTTTCTTT. Translation: CASSQINGFGAFF.

A few counts support this clone. The chain recombines TRBV27 with TRBJ2-1; 12 bases fit TRBD2. Germline V lookup: CDR1 MNHEY, CDR2 SMNVEV (reference sequence). The junction had 20 bases not matched to a gene; V was cut back by 4 bases and J by 4 bases. The CDR3 spans 21 residues. The CDR3 nucleotides read TGTGCCAGCAGTTCGACGATTCCCAGGAGCACCGGACTAGCGGGGTACAATGAGCAGTTCTTC. Translating it yields CASSSTIPRSTGLAGYNEQFF.

The genes are TRBV6-2 or TRBV6-3 and TRBJ2-7; 10 bases line up with TRBD2. Trimming removed 0 bases from V and 3 bases from J; junction bases left unmatched: 8. Germline V lookup: CDR1 MNHEY, CDR2 SVGEGT. This CDR3 contains 17 residues. The CDR3 region is CASSYSPLAGEIYEQYF. DNA of the CDR3: TGTGCCAGCAGTTACTCTCCTCTAGCGGGGGAAATCTACGAGCAGTACTTC.

V is TRBV19 and J is TRBJ2-3; 8 positions match TRBD1. Trimming took 10 bases from V and 3 from J; bases not matched to a gene: 6. CDR1 is LNHDA, CDR2 SQIVND, per germline (reference sequence). This CDR3 region has 13 residues. CDR3 coding DNA: TGTGCCACAAGGACAGGGAGAACAGATACGCAGTATTTT. Translated, it gives CATRTGRTDTQYF. Full variable domain (missing parts from reference TRBV19 and TRBJ2-3): DGGITQSPKYLFRKEGQNVTLSCEQNLNHDAMYWYRQDPGQGLRLIYYSQIVNDFQKGDIAEGYSVSREKKESFPLTVTSAQKNPTAFYLCATRTGRTDTQYFGPGTRLTVL.

A single count supports this clone. This chain links TRBV6-2 or TRBV6-3 with TRBJ2-7; the match to TRBD1 covers 7 bases. V shed 2 bases, J shed 3 bases, and the junction held 4 bases outside the gene matches. CDR1 is MNHEY, CDR2 SVGEGT, per germline. The CDR3 loop spans 14 amino acids. CDR3 amino acids: CASSYPRQGYEQYF. For the CDR3, the DNA is TGTGCCAGCAGTTACCCAAGACAGGGCTACGAGCAGTACTTC.

This clone was recorded once. The rearrangement uses TRBV30 and TRBJ2-7; 10 positions match TRBD2. V shed 6 bases, J shed 7 bases, and the junction held 6 bases outside the gene matches. The CDR3 covers 12 residues. CDR1 and CDR2 from the germline V gene are GTSNPN and SVGIG (reference sequence). Here the CDR3 reads CACRTSGREQYF. DNA of the CDR3: TGTGCCTGCCGGACTAGCGGCCGGGAGCAGTACTTC.

V and J are TRBV7-2 and TRBJ1-6; tentative D call: TRBD1 (5 bases). With 2 bases removed from V and 7 bases from J, the gap between germline ends came to 15 bases. Germline lookup yields CDR1 SGHTA and CDR2 FQGNSA. The CDR3 consists of 16 residues. In DNA form, the CDR3 reads TGTGCCAGCAGCTTAAGGATCAGGGTTTGGAATTCACCCCTCCACTTT. It yields the protein CASSLRIRVWNSPLHF.

This chain joins TRBV30 and TRBJ1-5, with a weak D call TRBD1 (6 bases). The CDR3 extends over 14 amino acids. Germline V gene sequence: CDR1 GTSNPN, CDR2 SVGIG (reference sequence). V was cut by 3 bases and J by 7 bases, with 16 bases left in between. The chain's CDR3 is CAWSKPGVQQPQHF. CDR3 nucleotides: TGTGCCTGGAGCAAGCCAGGGGTTCAACAGCCCCAGCATTTT.

The chain couples TRBV27 to TRBJ2-7, with unresolved D. The V and J ends lost 6 bases and 0 bases respectively, with 9 bases between them. The CDR3 has 13 residues. Germline V gene data show CDR1 as MNHEY and CDR2 as SMNVEV (reference sequence). The DNA of the CDR3 is TGTGCCAGCAGGATGAGGAGCTCCTACGAGCAGTACTTC. Its translation: CASRMRSSYEQYF.

The rearrangement uses TRBV19 and TRBJ2-7; 9 bases agree with TRBD2. With 4 bases clipped from V and 0 bases from J, the junction kept 7 bases outside the gene matches. Germline V gene data show CDR1 as LNHDA and CDR2 as SQIVND (reference sequence). CDR3 length equals 16 residues. The CDR3 DNA is TGTGCCAGTAGTACATTAGCGGGGGACCTCTCCTACGAGCAGTACTTC. This gives the protein CASSTLAGDLSYEQYF.

The rearrangement uses TRBV5-5 and TRBJ1-1; the D is unclear. The CDR3 runs 15 residues. Germline V gene data show CDR1 as SGHKS and CDR2 as YYEKEE (reference sequence). Trimming cost V 2 bases and J 5 bases, with 16 bases left between them. CDR3 sequence reads: CASSFESPGVTEAFF. Written as DNA, the CDR3 is TGTGCCAGCAGCTTCGAATCCCCCGGGGTTACTGAAGCTTTCTTT. Variable domain in full (rest from reference TRBV5-5 and TRBJ1-1): DAGVTQSPTHLIKTRGQQVTLRCSPISGHKSVSWYQQVLGQGPQFIFQYYEKEERGRGNFPDRFSARQFPNYSSELNVNALLLGDSALYLCASSFESPGVTEAFFGQGTRLTVV.

The chain employs TRBV4-2 and TRBJ2-1; D possibly corresponds to TRBD1 (5 bases). V was shortened by 2 bases and J by 7 bases, with 9 bases between the two germline ends. The CDR3 is made up of 13 amino acids. The germline gives CDR1 LGHNA, CDR2 YNFKEQ. CDR3 sequence reads: CASSQLKGNEQFF. CDR3 in DNA: TGTGCCAGCAGCCAACTCAAGGGGAATGAGCAGTTCTTC.

The chain couples TRBV5-6 to TRBJ2-7, with TRBD2 identical over 8 bases. This CDR3 is built from 16 residues. The germline V gene encodes CDR1 SGHDT and CDR2 YYEEEE. V lost 5 bases and J lost 0; bases outside the gene matches: 10. The CDR3 loop reads CASSSGGVTSSYEQYF. CDR3 coding DNA: TGTGCCAGCAGTTCCGGGGGGGTTACTTCCTCCTACGAGCAGTACTTC.

The chain joins TRBV11-2 to TRBJ1-3; 8 nucleotides match TRBD1. The germline gives CDR1 SGHAT, CDR2 FQNNGV. The CDR3 is 16 residues long. Germline trimming cut 3 bases from V and 4 bases from J; bases unmatched to any gene: 8. The CDR3 nucleotides read TGTGCCAGCAGCTTTTCCGGACAGGGTACGGGAAACACCATATATTTT. It codes for CASSFSGQGTGNTIYF.

This clone was observed a single time. CDR3: CAWSEGQGSQPQHF. The CDR3 coding sequence is TGTGCCTGGAGTGAGGGACAGGGAAGTCAGCCCCAGCATTTT. The chain carries TRBV30 and TRBJ1-5; 9 positions agree with TRBD1. In germline, CDR1 is GTSNPN, CDR2 SVGIG (reference sequence). The CDR3 is made up of 14 amino acids. The ends lost 1 base at V and 6 bases at J; junction bases unmatched: 4.

The rearrangement uses TRBV18 and TRBJ1-4; the match to TRBD1 covers 7 bases. V dropped 3 bases and J dropped 0; count of bases not matched to a gene: 7. Germline CDR1 KGHSH, CDR2 LQKENI. The length of the CDR3 is 17 residues. DNA for the CDR3: TGTGCCAGCTCACCGCAGACAGGGAGTTCAACTAATGAAAAACTGTTTTTT. Encoded protein: CASSPQTGSSTNEKLFF.

The chain recombines TRBV7-8 with TRBJ1-5, with unresolved D. The CDR3 length is 19 residues. Germline V gene data show CDR1 as SGHVS and CDR2 as FQNEAQ. V lost 5 bases and J 0 bases, leaving 23 bases between the germline ends. Written as DNA, the CDR3 is TGTGCCAGCAGCCAAGAAGCAGGCTTTAGTGGGTATAGCAATCAGCCCCAGCATTTT. Its translation: CASSQEAGFSGYSNQPQHF.

The chain has TRBV18 and TRBJ1-2; D remains unclear. The length of the CDR3 is 14 residues. The V end was cut by 6 bases, the J end by 1 base, with 12 bases between. CDR1 and CDR2 (germline): KGHSH, LQKENI. The CDR3 sequence: CASSLDGLNYGYTF. CDR3 in DNA: TGTGCCAGCTCTTTGGACGGACTTAACTATGGCTACACCTTC.

The rearrangement uses TRBV9 and TRBJ1-1, with 9 bases fitting TRBD1. Germline CDR1 reads SGDLS; CDR2 reads YYNGEE. This CDR3 contains 15 residues. With 3 bases clipped from V and 1 base from J, the junction kept 4 bases outside the gene matches. The CDR3 sequence is CASSAGQGPNTEAFF. The CDR3 DNA reads as TGTGCCAGCAGCGCGGGACAGGGACCGAACACTGAAGCTTTCTTT.

The chain joins TRBV7-9 to TRBJ2-7; no clear D. The CDR3 contains 14 residues. Looked up from germline, CDR1 is SEHNR and CDR2 is FQNEAQ (reference sequence). The V end was cut by 5 bases, the J end by 2 bases, with 13 bases between. Here the CDR3 reads CASSLEPVTYEQYF. CDR3 nucleotides: TGTGCCAGCAGCCTAGAACCGGTGACCTACGAGCAGTACTTC.

The gene calls are TRBV5-4 and TRBJ2-2; perhaps TRBD1 as D (5 bases). The germline V and J ends were trimmed by 0 bases and 3 bases, with 15 bases remaining between them. Germline assignment: CDR1 SGHNT and CDR2 YYREEE (reference sequence). The CDR3 is made up of 17 amino acids. The CDR3 DNA is TGTGCCAGCAGCTTGGTGGGGCAGGGCGGTCACACCGGGGAGCTGTTTTTT. Protein: CASSLVGQGGHTGELFF.

The chain has TRBV12-3 or TRBV12-4 and TRBJ2-5; TRBD1 might be the D (6 bases). This CDR3 contains 13 residues. V lost 5 bases and J 4 bases, leaving 11 bases between the germline ends. The CDR3 loop is CASSMVRGETQYF. Here the CDR3 DNA reads TGTGCCAGCAGTATGGTCAGGGGAGAGACCCAGTACTTC.

The chain links TRBV27 to TRBJ1-5; 7 positions agree with TRBD1. Germline CDR1 is MNHEY and CDR2 is SMNVEV (reference sequence). With V trimmed by 5 bases and J by 1 base, 11 bases remained unmatched. The CDR3 extends over 17 amino acids. For the CDR3, the DNA is TGTGCCAGCAGTCCTATCGACAGGGCAAGCAGCAATCAGCCCCAGCATTTT. It is translated as CASSPIDRASSNQPQHF.

The table lists this clone with a count of one. J is TRBJ1-4 and V is TRBV19; 9 bases are a match to TRBD1. Trimming removed 1 base from V and 7 bases from J; junction bases left unmatched: 4. The CDR3 covers 15 residues. The V gene's germline CDR1 is LNHDA and CDR2 SQIVND (reference sequence). CDR3 sequence reads: CASSIAPGQGEKLFF. For the CDR3, the DNA is TGTGCCAGTAGTATAGCCCCGGGACAGGGTGAAAAACTGTTTTTT.

The CDR3 reads CASSNRGISNQPQHF. For the CDR3, the DNA is TGTGCCAGCAGCAACAGGGGAATTAGCAATCAGCCCCAGCATTTT. This chain connects TRBV6-6 to TRBJ1-5; 7 nucleotides match TRBD1. This CDR3 has 15 residues. CDR1 and CDR2 from the germline V gene are MNHNY and SVGAGI (reference sequence). The junction had 5 bases not matched to a gene; V was cut back by 6 bases and J by 0 bases.

V usage is TRBV5-6 and J usage is TRBJ2-3; 12 nucleotides align to TRBD2. This CDR3 region has 16 residues. The V and J ends lost 3 bases and 4 bases, in that order; junction bases with no gene match: 6. Germline V gene sequence: CDR1 SGHDT, CDR2 YYEEEE. CDR3 in DNA: TGTGCCAGCAGCTCAACTAGCGGGGGGTTTTCAGATACGCAGTATTTT. It yields the protein CASSSTSGGFSDTQYF.

In nucleotides, the CDR3 is TGTGCCAGCAGATGGGACAGACATTCACCCCTCCACTTT. Amino acids: CASRWDRHSPLHF. J is TRBJ1-6 and V is TRBV7-3, with 7 bases lining up with TRBD1. CDR1 SGHTA and CDR2 FQGTGA come from the germline V gene. This CDR3 is built from 13 residues. V gave up 6 bases and J gave up 8 bases; unmatched junction bases: 4.

The rearrangement links TRBV5-6 to TRBJ1-2; TRBD1 matches at 10 bases. This CDR3 has 14 residues. V shed 0 bases, J shed 7 bases, and the junction held 3 bases outside the gene matches. The germline V gene has CDR1 SGHDT and CDR2 YYEEEE. CDR3 in DNA: TGTGCCAGCAGCTTGGCCTGGACAGGGGGTGGCTACACCTTC. This sequence encodes CASSLAWTGGGYTF.

This chain uses TRBV11-2 with TRBJ2-1; weak D call: TRBD2 (6 bases). The CDR3 loop spans 15 amino acids. Per germline, CDR1 SGHAT and CDR2 FQNNGV. V lost 5 bases to trimming and J lost 0 bases, with 11 bases between them. In nucleotides, the CDR3 is TGTGCCAGCAGCCTCCGGGAGAGCTCCTACAATGAGCAGTTCTTC. Protein sequence: CASSLRESSYNEQFF.